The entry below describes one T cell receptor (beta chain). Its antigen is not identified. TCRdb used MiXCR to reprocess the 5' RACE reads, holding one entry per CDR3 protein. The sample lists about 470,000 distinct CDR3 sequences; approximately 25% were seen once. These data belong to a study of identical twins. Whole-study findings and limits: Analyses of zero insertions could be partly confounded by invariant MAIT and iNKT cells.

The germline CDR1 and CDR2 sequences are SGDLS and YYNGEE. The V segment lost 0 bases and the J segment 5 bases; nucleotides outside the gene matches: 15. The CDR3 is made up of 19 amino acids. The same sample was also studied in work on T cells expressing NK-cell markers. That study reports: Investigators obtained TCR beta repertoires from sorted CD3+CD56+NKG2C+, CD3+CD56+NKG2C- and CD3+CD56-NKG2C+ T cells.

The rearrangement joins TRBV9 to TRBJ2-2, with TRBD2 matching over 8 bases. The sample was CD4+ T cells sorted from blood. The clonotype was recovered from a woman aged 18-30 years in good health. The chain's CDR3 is CASSVGSLVVAGHTGELFF. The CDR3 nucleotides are TGTGCCAGCAGCGTAGGGTCCCTTGTAGTAGCGGGACATACCGGGGAGCTGTTTTTT.